This passage covers 5 T cell receptor beta chains from one sample sequenced in a study of T-cell reconstitution after alpha-beta-depleted transplantation in children. Using unique molecular identifiers, the investigators prepared the TCRbeta library. TCRdb redid the calling of the PCR reads with MiXCR, one entry per CDR3 protein. The profile covers about 440,000 distinct CDR3 sequences, with around 46% appearing a single time and approximately 25% taken by the ten largest. Sequenced material: PBMCs, taken before TCRalphabeta/CD19-depleted stem cell transplant. All receptors derive from a girl aged 2-10 years with aplastic anemia, due to receive a stem cell transplant.

Regarding this clonotype: A single base separates this from a much larger clone, so it may be a read error. The chain recombines TRBV24-1 with TRBJ1-2, with 8 bases aligning to TRBD1. Germline V lookup: CDR1 KGHDR, CDR2 SFDVKD. J was trimmed by 2 bases and V by 5 bases; bases with no gene match: 0. This CDR3 comprises 13 residues. CDR3 in amino acids: CATSGTGNYGYTF. The CDR3 DNA reads as TGTGCCACCAGTGGGACAGGGAACTATGGCTACACCTTC.

This chain connects TRBV24-1 to TRBJ1-5, with D hard to call. The V and J ends lost 4 bases and 9 bases respectively, with 15 bases between them. The CDR3 contains 14 residues. Looked up from germline, CDR1 is KGHDR and CDR2 is SFDVKD. The CDR3: CATSDPGRSGPQHF. The CDR3 DNA sequence: TGTGCCACCAGTGACCCGGGCCGGTCAGGGCCCCAGCATTTT.

CDR3 sequence reads: CASSQASAGALSDTQYF. CDR3 DNA sequence: TGCGCCAGCAGCCAAGCCTCAGCGGGGGCCCTTTCGGATACGCAGTATTTT. This chain uses TRBV4-3 with TRBJ2-3, with TRBD2 identical over 8 bases. There are 17 residues in the CDR3. The germline gives CDR1 LGHNA, CDR2 YSLEER. With 1 base clipped from V and 6 bases from J, the junction kept 12 bases outside the gene matches.

The chain uses TRBV5-1 and TRBJ1-5; D is perhaps TRBD1 (6 bases). Trimming cost V 0 bases and J 4 bases, with 11 bases left between them. The V gene's germline CDR1 is SGHRS and CDR2 YFSETQ. The CDR3 totals 15 residues. The DNA for the CDR3 is TGCGCCAGCAGCTTGGGCCCAGGGGATAATCAGCCCCAGCATTTT. The encoded protein is CASSLGPGDNQPQHF.

The rearrangement uses TRBV20-1 and TRBJ2-1; 10 positions agree with TRBD2. V gave up 5 bases and J gave up 9 bases; unmatched junction bases: 7. In germline, CDR1 is DFQATT, CDR2 SNEGSKA (reference sequence). The CDR3 is 13 amino acids. The CDR3 DNA is TGCAGTGCTCTTAGCGGGAGGAGCAGTGAGCAGTTCTTC. Residues: CSALSGRSSEQFF.